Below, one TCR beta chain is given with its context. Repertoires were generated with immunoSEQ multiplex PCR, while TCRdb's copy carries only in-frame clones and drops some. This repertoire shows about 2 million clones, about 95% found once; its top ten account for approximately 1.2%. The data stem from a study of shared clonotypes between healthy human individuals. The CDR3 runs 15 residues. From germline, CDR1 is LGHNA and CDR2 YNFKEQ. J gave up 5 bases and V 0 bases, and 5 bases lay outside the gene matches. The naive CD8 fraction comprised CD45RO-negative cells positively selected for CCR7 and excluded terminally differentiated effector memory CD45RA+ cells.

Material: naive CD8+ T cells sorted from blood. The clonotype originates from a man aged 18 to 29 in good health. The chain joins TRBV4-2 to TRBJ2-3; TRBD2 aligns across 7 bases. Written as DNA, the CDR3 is TGTGCCAGCAGCCAAGAGCGGGGGTTGATAGATACGCAGTATTTT. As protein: CASSQERGLIDTQYF.